This T cell receptor beta chain originates from a study of T cell changes during pregnancy in multiple sclerosis. The CDR3 runs 15 residues. Trimming left V 1 base short and J 2 bases short, with 10 bases between. The germline gives CDR1 SGHVS, CDR2 FNYEAQ. Libraries were prepared by immunoSEQ multiplex PCR; TCRdb keeps only in-frame clonotypes and omits some of them. Among just under 70,000 clones listed, roughly 89% were seen once. V and J are TRBV7-6 and TRBJ2-3, with D perhaps TRBD1 (6 bases). This sample comprised peripheral blood, obtained in the second trimester of pregnancy. The receptor was isolated from a female donor with multiple sclerosis, enrolled in a pregnancy study. CDR3 sequence: CASSLEGGPTDTQYF. The CDR3 DNA follows: TGTGCCAGCAGCTTAGAAGGGGGTCCCACAGATACGCAGTATTTT.